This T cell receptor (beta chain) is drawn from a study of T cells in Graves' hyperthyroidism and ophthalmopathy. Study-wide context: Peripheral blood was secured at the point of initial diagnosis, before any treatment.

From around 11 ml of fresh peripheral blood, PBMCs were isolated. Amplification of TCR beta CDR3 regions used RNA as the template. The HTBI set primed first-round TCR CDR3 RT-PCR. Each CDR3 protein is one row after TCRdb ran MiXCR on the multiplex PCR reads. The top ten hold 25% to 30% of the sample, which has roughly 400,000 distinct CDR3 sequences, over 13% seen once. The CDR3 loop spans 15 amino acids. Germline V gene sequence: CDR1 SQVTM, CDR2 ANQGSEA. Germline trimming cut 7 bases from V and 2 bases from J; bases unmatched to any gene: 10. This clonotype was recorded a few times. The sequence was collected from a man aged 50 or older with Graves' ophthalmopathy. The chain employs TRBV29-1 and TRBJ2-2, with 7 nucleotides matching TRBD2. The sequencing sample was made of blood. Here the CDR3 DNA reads TGCAGCGCCCGAGATAGCGGGCTTAACACCGGGGAGCTGTTTTTT. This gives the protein CSARDSGLNTGELFF.